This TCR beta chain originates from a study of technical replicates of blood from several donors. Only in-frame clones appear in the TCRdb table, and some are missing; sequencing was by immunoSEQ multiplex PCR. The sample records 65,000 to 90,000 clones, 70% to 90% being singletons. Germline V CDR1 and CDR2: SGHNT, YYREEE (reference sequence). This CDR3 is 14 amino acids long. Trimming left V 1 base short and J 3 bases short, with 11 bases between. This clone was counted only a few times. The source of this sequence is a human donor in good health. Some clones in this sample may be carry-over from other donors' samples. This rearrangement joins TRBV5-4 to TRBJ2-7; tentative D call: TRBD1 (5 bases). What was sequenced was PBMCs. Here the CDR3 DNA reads TGTGCCAGCAGCTTGAGCACAGGATTCTACGAGCAGTACTTC. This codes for CASSLSTGFYEQYF.